The 3 T cell receptor beta chains given below trace back to one sample, sequenced in a study of blood T cell repertoires in COVID-19. The repertoire was sequenced with immunoSEQ multiplex PCR; TCRdb's copy has only in-frame clones and lacks some. Here the sample spans over 120,000 clones, 75% to 85% being singletons. Sequenced sample: peripheral blood. These receptors were obtained from a woman aged 80 or over with active or convalescent COVID-19.

The rearrangement joins TRBV7-2 to TRBJ1-2; D is perhaps TRBD1 (5 bases). This CDR3 has 15 residues. Germline V gene lookup returns CDR1 SGHTA and CDR2 FQGNSA. V lost 1 base to trimming and J lost 1 base, with 10 bases between them. CDR3 coding DNA: TGTGCCAGCAGCTTAGACAGGAATCTTAACTATGGCTACACCTTC. Its translation is CASSLDRNLNYGYTF.

This clone turned up a few times. V and J are TRBV29-1 and TRBJ1-2; the D gene is possibly TRBD1 (5 bases). The CDR3 is made up of 13 amino acids. CDR1 and CDR2 from the germline V gene are SQVTM and ANQGSEA. V was shortened by 4 bases and J by 4 bases, with 13 bases between the two germline ends. Here the CDR3 reads CSVVREGFYGYTF. The CDR3 DNA reads as TGCAGCGTTGTCAGGGAGGGTTTCTATGGCTACACCTTC.

V is TRBV6-5 and J is TRBJ1-6; no definite D call. The CDR3 runs 15 residues. V shed 6 bases and J shed 6 bases, with 15 bases lying between them. Per germline, CDR1 MNHEY and CDR2 SVGAGI. Written as DNA, the CDR3 is TGTGCCAGCAGCCTCTGGGGAGGAAGTAATTCACCCCTCCACTTT. It is translated as CASSLWGGSNSPLHF.